This paragraph reports one T cell receptor beta chain. The source of the sample is a study of metastatic and nonmetastatic thyroid tumors. From germline, CDR1 is SGHAT and CDR2 FQNNGV. This CDR3 comprises 12 residues. Between the trimmed V and J ends, which lost 3 bases and 9 bases, there was a span of 6 bases. Thyroid surgery had not been preceded by any treatment in any patient. TCRdb re-analyzed the PCR reads through MiXCR. The table has tens of thousands of clones, around 25% seen once. This clonotype was sampled from a male donor with papillary thyroid cancer or a benign thyroid nodule (not recorded which). Some clones in this sample may be carry-over from other donors' samples. This chain joins TRBV11-2 and TRBJ1-6; no firm D call. Specimen: blood. The CDR3 DNA reads as TGTGCCAGCAGCTTCTCCTCTTCACCCCTCCACTTT. It codes for CASSFSSSPLHF.